Listed below are T cell receptor beta chains from one sample, sequenced in a study of blood T cell repertoires in COVID-19. The assay was immunoSEQ multiplex PCR, and TCRdb's table has in-frame clones only and misses some. The sample contains roughly 70,000 clones, 76% of which appear only once. The sample consisted of peripheral blood. These receptors came from a man aged 55-75 years with COVID-19, enrolled during active disease. CDR3s include the opening cysteine and the closing phenylalanine or tryptophan. A D gene is named only where the DNA matches it firmly. Size tells how often a clone was seen (once, few, many) or the class of an expanded clone, and some rows leave it out.

d_gene,j_gene,v_gene,abundance,CDR3nt,CDR3aa
TRBD1,TRBJ1-2,TRBV4-1,-,TGCGCCAGCAGCCACCCTAAGACGGGGGATCCGACAGGGCCAACCTATGGCTACACCTTC,CASSHPKTGDPTGPTYGYTF
-,TRBJ2-1,TRBV5-6,-,TGTGCCAGCAGCTTGCTTAGCTCCTACAATGAGCAGTTCTTC,CASSLLSSYNEQFF
TRBD1,TRBJ2-7,TRBV6-5,-,TGTGCCAGCAGTTCCAGGGGGCGGCTCGAGCAGTACTTC,CASSSRGRLEQYF
-,TRBJ2-3,TRBV6-6,-,TGTGCCAGCAGCGAGCCTTGGGACTCACGCACAGATACGCAGTATTTT,CASSEPWDSRTDTQYF
TRBD2,TRBJ2-1,TRBV18,-,TGTGCCAGCTCTCCCCGACTAGCGGAAAACAATGAGCAGTTCTTC,CASSPRLAENNEQFF
-,TRBJ2-2,TRBV11-2,few,TGTGCCAGCAGCTTGACAGTCACCGGGGAGCTGTTTTTT,CASSLTVTGELFF
-,TRBJ1-2,TRBV6-5,-,TGTGCCAGCAGTTCCGGGTCCCCCTATGGCTACACCTTC,CASSSGSPYGYTF
-,TRBJ2-1,TRBV27,-,TGTGCCAGCAATCCGACAAGAAGCTCCTACAATGAGCAGTTCTTC,CASNPTRSSYNEQFF
TRBD1,TRBJ2-3,TRBV27,-,TGTGCCAGCAGTTTGACTGCCAGGGGGCGAGATACGCAGTATTTT,CASSLTARGRDTQYF
-,TRBJ1-1,TRBV7-9,few,TGTGCCAGCAGCTTCGACAGTCGTAGGGACACTGAAGCTTTCTTT,CASSFDSRRDTEAFF
-,TRBJ2-5,TRBV7-9,-,TGTGCCAGCAGCCCCAAGACTAGGCTCTCGGAGACCCAGTACTTC,CASSPKTRLSETQYF
-,TRBJ1-2,TRBV7-2,few,TGTGCTATCCGGGGTGATGGCTACACCTTC,CAIRGDGYTF
-,TRBJ1-3,TRBV2,once,TGTGCCAGCGCTTCAGGGGTGAACACCATATATTTT,CASASGVNTIYF
TRBD2,TRBJ2-1,TRBV3-1/TRBV3-2,few,TGTGCCAGCAGCCATTCTAGCGGCAATGAGCAGTTCTTC,CASSHSSGNEQFF
TRBD2,TRBJ2-1,TRBV27,-,TGTGCCAGCAGTAGAAGCGGGAAGGTTGAGCAGTTCTTC,CASSRSGKVEQFF
TRBD2,TRBJ2-7,TRBV5-4,-,TGTGCCAGCAGCTTGGGGGGAGCGGGAGGTGGCGAGCAGTACTTC,CASSLGGAGGGEQYF
-,TRBJ1-3,TRBV5-1,-,TGCGCCAGCAGCTTGGGACAGTCAGCAAACACCATATATTTT,CASSLGQSANTIYF
-,TRBJ1-6,TRBV30,-,TGTGGCTTAAAGGAGACAGTTAATTCACCCCTCCACTTT,CGLKETVNSPLHF
-,TRBJ2-5,TRBV3-1/TRBV3-2,once,TGTGCCAGCAGCCAAGATCTGCGGGTCCCAGAGACCCAGTACTTC,CASSQDLRVPETQYF
-,TRBJ2-7,TRBV5-1,-,TGCGCCAGCAGCTCAAACTTCTACGAGCAGTACTTC,CASSSNFYEQYF
-,TRBJ1-6,TRBV3-1/TRBV3-2,-,TGTGCCAGCAGCCAAGATCCTGGCGGGGCTTTTTCACCCCTCCACTTT,CASSQDPGGAFSPLHF
-,TRBJ1-3,TRBV15,-,TGTGCCACCAGCAGCGTCTCGGGAGGAGACACCATATATTTT,CATSSVSGGDTIYF
TRBD1,TRBJ1-5,TRBV28,-,TGTGCCAGCAGACGACAGGGAGGCAATCAGCCCCAGCATTTT,CASRRQGGNQPQHF
TRBD1,TRBJ1-3,TRBV7-9,-,TGTGCCAGCAGCCCAGGGGGCCAAAGCTCTGGAAACACCATATATTTT,CASSPGGQSSGNTIYF
TRBD1,TRBJ1-1,TRBV6-5,many,TGTGCCAGCAGTTACTCGAGGGGGCTCTGGGCTTTCTTT,CASSYSRGLWAFF
TRBD2,TRBJ2-3,TRBV27,few,TGTGCCAGCCGGGAGGGGGTTCTCACAGATACGCAGTATTTT,CASREGVLTDTQYF
TRBD2,TRBJ2-7,TRBV6-6,-,TGTGCCAGTTACGGGACTACCTACGAGCAGTACTTC,CASYGTTYEQYF
-,TRBJ1-1,TRBV6-5,few,TGTGCCAGCAGGCGGTCCACAGGGTCCGACACTGAAGCTTTCTTT,CASRRSTGSDTEAFF
-,TRBJ1-6,TRBV4-2,few,TGTGCCAGCAGCCAAGGGACAGCGAATTCACCCCTCCACTTT,CASSQGTANSPLHF
-,TRBJ1-4,TRBV29-1,-,TGCAGCGTTTTGGAGCGTGAAAAACTGTTTTTT,CSVLEREKLFF
-,TRBJ2-7,TRBV11-2,-,TGTGCCAGCAGCTTAGATAGAAACGGGGCCTACGAGCAGTACTTC,CASSLDRNGAYEQYF
TRBD2,TRBJ2-7,TRBV5-1,-,TGCGCCAGCAGCTCCGGGACTAGCGGGTACGAGCAGTACTTC,CASSSGTSGYEQYF
-,TRBJ1-5,TRBV11-3,-,TGTGCCAGCAGCTTATGTACAGGGAAAGGGGGGCCCCAGCATTTT,CASSLCTGKGGPQHF
-,TRBJ1-5,TRBV6-5,many,TGTGCCAGCAGACGACAGTCTTATAGCAATCAGCCCCAGCATTTT,CASRRQSYSNQPQHF
TRBD1,TRBJ1-4,TRBV7-9,many,TGTGCCAGCAGCTCAACCGGGACAGTCCGTGAAAAACTGTTTTTT,CASSSTGTVREKLFF